This is a list of T cell receptor beta chains from one sample in a study of beta chain features in type 1 diabetes. TCRdb's copy holds only in-frame clones and misses some; the assay was immunoSEQ multiplex PCR. The table has around 280,000 clones, approximately 15% seen once. The sequencing input was naive CD4+ T cells from blood. The receptors derive from a man aged 18 to 30 with type 1 diabetes. The conserved cysteine and the conserved F or W are not part of the CDR3 here. Fields, in order: V gene, J gene, CDR3 protein.

>TRBV11-2|TRBJ1-1
ASSTTRGYTEAF
>TRBV5-6|TRBJ1-1
ASSLLTTEAF
>TRBV25-1|TRBJ2-6
ASSLAGANVLT
>TRBV5-1|TRBJ2-3
ASSLDGTSEDTQY
>TRBV4-2|TRBJ2-2
ASRPSAWVPGELF
>TRBV7-6|TRBJ2-5
ASSSRQVIQETQY
>TRBV19|TRBJ1-5
ASSIGTAIRPQH
>TRBV30|TRBJ2-7
AWSATYEQY
>TRBV6-6|TRBJ2-7
ASSQPGREQY
>TRBV30|TRBJ2-5
AWGRQWQETQY
>TRBV29-1|TRBJ1-2
SVGQGASNYGYT
>TRBV10-3|TRBJ1-2
ATGTAGGYGYT
>TRBV5-4|TRBJ2-3
ASSLGLAGVGTDTQY
>TRBV28|TRBJ2-3
ASSVIRGGLTDTQY
>TRBV7-2|TRBJ1-5
ASRLRTGGNQPQH
>TRBV5-6|TRBJ1-5
ASSVLGEGRNQPQH
>TRBV10-3|TRBJ2-2
ASSKSIAGGTGELF
>TRBV30|TRBJ2-7
AVEYGPNYEQY
>TRBV15|TRBJ2-6
ATSDAGAGANVLT
>TRBV29-1|TRBJ1-1
SVEGRLNTEAF
>TRBV5-1|TRBJ2-7
ASTYDGTTNYEQY
>TRBV7-9|TRBJ1-1
ASSPDRTNTEAF